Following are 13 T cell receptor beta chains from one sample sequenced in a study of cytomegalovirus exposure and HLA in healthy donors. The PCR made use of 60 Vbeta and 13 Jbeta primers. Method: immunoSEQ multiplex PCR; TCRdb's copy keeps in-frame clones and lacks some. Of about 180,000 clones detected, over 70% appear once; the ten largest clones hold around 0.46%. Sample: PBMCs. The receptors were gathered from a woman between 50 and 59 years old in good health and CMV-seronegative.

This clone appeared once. The CDR3: CASSVVGGSANTGELFF. In nucleotides, the CDR3 is TGTGCCAGCAGCGTAGTAGGAGGGAGCGCGAACACCGGGGAGCTGTTTTTT. The chain combines TRBV9 with TRBJ2-2; weak D call: TRBD2 (6 bases). Trimming took off 0 bases at V and 0 bases at J, with 12 bases between the two ends. This CDR3 is built from 17 residues. The germline CDR1 and CDR2 sequences are SGDLS and YYNGEE.

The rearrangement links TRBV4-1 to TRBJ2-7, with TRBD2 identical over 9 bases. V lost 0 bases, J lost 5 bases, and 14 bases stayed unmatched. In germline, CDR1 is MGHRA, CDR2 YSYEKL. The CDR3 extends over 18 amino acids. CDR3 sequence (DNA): TGCGCCAGCAGCCAAGAGATTAGCGGGAGCAACCTAGGCGACGAGCAGTACTTC. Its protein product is CASSQEISGSNLGDEQYF.

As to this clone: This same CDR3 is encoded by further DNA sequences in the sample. CDR3 DNA: TGTGCCAGCAGTCTCGGGGGGTTCAATCAGCCCCAGCATTTT. Amino acid sequence: CASSLGGFNQPQHF. The chain uses TRBV28 and TRBJ1-5, with D tentatively TRBD1 (5 bases). CDR1 is MDHEN, CDR2 SYDVKM, per germline. The CDR3 is 14 amino acids. Trimming took 5 bases from V and 3 from J, leaving 11 bases between them.

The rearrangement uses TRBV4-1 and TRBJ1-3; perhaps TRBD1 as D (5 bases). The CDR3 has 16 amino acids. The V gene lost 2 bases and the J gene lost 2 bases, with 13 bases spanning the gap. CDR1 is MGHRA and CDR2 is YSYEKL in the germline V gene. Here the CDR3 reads CASSQQGYATGNTIYF. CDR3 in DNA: TGCGCCAGCAGCCAACAGGGATATGCAACTGGAAACACCATATATTTT.

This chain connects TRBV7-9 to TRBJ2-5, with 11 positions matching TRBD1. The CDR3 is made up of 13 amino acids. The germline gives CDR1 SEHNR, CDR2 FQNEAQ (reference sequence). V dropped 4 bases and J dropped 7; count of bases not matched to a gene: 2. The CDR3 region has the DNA TGTGCCAGCAGCTCGGGACAGGGGGGGACCCAGTACTTC. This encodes CASSSGQGGTQYF.

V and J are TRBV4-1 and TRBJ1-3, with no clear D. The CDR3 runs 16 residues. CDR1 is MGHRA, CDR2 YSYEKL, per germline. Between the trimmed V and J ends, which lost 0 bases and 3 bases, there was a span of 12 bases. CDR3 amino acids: CASSQDGSGYGNTIYF. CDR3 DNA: TGCGCCAGCAGCCAAGACGGTTCGGGGTATGGAAACACCATATATTTT.

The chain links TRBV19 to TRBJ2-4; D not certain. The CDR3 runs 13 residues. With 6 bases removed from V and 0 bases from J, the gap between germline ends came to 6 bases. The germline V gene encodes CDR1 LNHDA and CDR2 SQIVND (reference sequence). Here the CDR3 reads CASSQVAKNIQYF. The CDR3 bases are TGTGCCAGTAGCCAGGTAGCCAAAAACATTCAGTACTTC.

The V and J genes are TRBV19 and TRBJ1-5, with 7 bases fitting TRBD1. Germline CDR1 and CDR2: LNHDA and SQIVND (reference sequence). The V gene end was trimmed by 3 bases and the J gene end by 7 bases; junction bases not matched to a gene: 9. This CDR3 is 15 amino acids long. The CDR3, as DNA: TGTGCCAGTAGTATTTACGACAGGGCGGGCCAGCCCCAGCATTTT. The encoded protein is CASSIYDRAGQPQHF. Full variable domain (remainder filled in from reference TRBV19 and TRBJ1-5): DGGITQSPKYLFRKEGQNVTLSCEQNLNHDAMYWYRQDPGQGLRLIYYSQIVNDFQKGDIAEGYSVSREKKESFPLTVTSAQKNPTAFYLCASSIYDRAGQPQHFGDGTRLSIL.

CDR3 region: CASSFGRRKNTEAFF. As DNA, the CDR3 is TGTGCCAGCAGCTTCGGAAGGCGGAAAAACACTGAAGCTTTCTTT. The gene calls are TRBV7-2 and TRBJ1-1; D gene ambiguous. The CDR3 sequence is 15 residues long. V shed 3 bases and J shed 2 bases, with 13 bases lying between them. Per germline, CDR1 SGHTA and CDR2 FQGNSA.

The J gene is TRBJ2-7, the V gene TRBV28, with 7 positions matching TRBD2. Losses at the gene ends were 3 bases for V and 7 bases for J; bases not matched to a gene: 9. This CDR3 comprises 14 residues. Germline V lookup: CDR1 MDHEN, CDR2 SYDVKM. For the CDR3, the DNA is TGTGCCAGCAGTTTTAGGCGACTAGCCGGGGAGCAGTACTTC. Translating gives CASSFRRLAGEQYF.

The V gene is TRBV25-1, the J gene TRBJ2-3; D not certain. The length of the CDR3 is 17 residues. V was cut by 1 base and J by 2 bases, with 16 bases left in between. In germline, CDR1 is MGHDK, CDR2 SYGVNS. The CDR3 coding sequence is TGTGCCAGCAGTGAATTGGCAGTTTGGGCAGACACAGATACGCAGTATTTT. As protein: CASSELAVWADTDTQYF.

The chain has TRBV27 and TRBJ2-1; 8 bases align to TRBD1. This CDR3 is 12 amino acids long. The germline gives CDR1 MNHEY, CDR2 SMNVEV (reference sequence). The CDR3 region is CVIADRVDEQFF. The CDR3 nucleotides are TGTGTTATCGCGGACAGGGTAGATGAGCAGTTCTTC.

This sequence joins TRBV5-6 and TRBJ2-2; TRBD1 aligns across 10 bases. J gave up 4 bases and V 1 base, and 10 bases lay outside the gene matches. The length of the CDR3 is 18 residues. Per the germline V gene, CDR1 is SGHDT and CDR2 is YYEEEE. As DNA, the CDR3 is TGTGCCAGCAGCTTGTACCCCCCGGGACAGGGGTTCACCGGGGAGCTGTTTTTT. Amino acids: CASSLYPPGQGFTGELFF.